This TCR beta chain was captured in a study of T cells in Graves' hyperthyroidism and ophthalmopathy. General observations from the study: Peripheral blood also featured most of the thyroid clonotypes expanded above 0.001.

Amplification of TCR beta CDR3 regions was performed using RNA transcripts as template. A first-round RT-PCR of the TCR CDR3 used the HTBI primer set. Via MiXCR, TCRdb re-called the multiplex PCR reads, giving one row per CDR3 protein. The data show over 45,000 distinct CDR3 sequences, with around 45% seen just once and about 30% held by the top ten. This clonotype is labeled medium-sized. The antigen is undetermined. A patient was excluded if there was uncontrolled infection, other autoimmune disease, pregnancy or lactation. J was trimmed by 5 bases and V by 7 bases; bases with no gene match: 7. The CDR3 consists of 15 residues. Looked up from germline, CDR1 is SNHLY and CDR2 is FYNNEI.

This sequence was found in a woman aged 45-59 years with Graves' hyperthyroidism. J is TRBJ1-6 and V is TRBV2; 8 nucleotides align to TRBD1. Sequences were obtained from peripheral blood or thyroid tissue (not recorded which). The CDR3 coding sequence is TGTGCCAGCAACCCCACAGGGGGGGATAATTCACCCCTCCACTTT. It yields the protein CASNPTGGDNSPLHF.